This TCR beta chain was sequenced during a study of breast tumors, draining lymph nodes, adjacent tissues. This clonotype was seen ten or more times. Axillary draining lymph nodes of breast cancer patients supplied the node samples. A single record per CDR3 protein comes from TCRdb applying MiXCR to the multiplex PCR reads. The data hold fewer than 200,000 distinct CDR3 sequences, with 33% observed a single time. CDR1 KGHDR and CDR2 SFDVKD come from the germline V gene. The length of the CDR3 is 14 residues. V shed 4 bases, J shed 0 bases, and the junction held 1 base outside the gene matches. Sequenced sample: axillary lymph node tissue. This receptor was identified in a female donor with breast cancer. Some clones in this sample may be carry-over from other donors' samples. V usage is TRBV24-1 and J usage is TRBJ1-2; 7 bases match TRBD1. This chain's CDR3 is CATSETGTNYGYTF. CDR3 in DNA: TGTGCCACCAGTGAGACAGGGACTAACTATGGCTACACCTTC.